These T cell receptor beta chains were read from a single sample in a study of blood T cell repertoires in COVID-19. Clones were sequenced by immunoSEQ multiplex PCR, and TCRdb holds only the in-frame ones, with some missing. The table lists 100,000 or so clones, around 86% of them singletons. The sample consisted of peripheral blood. Receptors were obtained from an elderly man with acute or convalescent COVID-19. Both conserved end residues are part of each CDR3. Clone sizes are given selectively: once, few, many, or a class where the clone is expanded.

.,TRBJ1-4,TRBV7-9,CASSLPQGKNEKLFF
few,TRBJ1-5,TRBV20-1,CSASSTYNQPQHF
.,TRBJ2-3,TRBV28,CASSLFMTELTDTQYF
.,TRBJ1-1,TRBV18,CASSPGRGMYTEAFF
.,TRBJ2-3,TRBV27,CASSWERGPADTQYF
.,TRBJ2-1,TRBV5-1,CASSYFGESVANEQFF
.,TRBJ2-2,TRBV7-3,CASSGQPNTGELFF
.,TRBJ2-7,TRBV7-6,CASSPRVWGLSYEQYF
.,TRBJ1-1,TRBV18,CASSHLGDTEAFF
few,TRBJ1-5,TRBV15,CATSRRSSGTAYSNQPQHF
.,TRBJ1-4,TRBV5-8,CASSSPYFGDEKLFF
.,TRBJ2-7,TRBV28,CASSLRHRGTYEQYF
.,TRBJ2-5,TRBV27,CASGGLGTGQETQYF
once,TRBJ1-6,TRBV18,CASSPVSPAGNSPLHF
.,TRBJ1-5,TRBV7-2,CASSSSLSNQPQHF
.,TRBJ1-4,TRBV28,CASSSPSWGGGKLFF
once,TRBJ2-1,TRBV18,CASSPGTGGNEQFF
.,TRBJ1-2,TRBV28,CASSLRAGGGGYTF
few,TRBJ2-7,TRBV18,CASSPLDSYEQYF
.,TRBJ1-1,TRBV18,CASSLTENTEAFF
.,TRBJ1-6,TRBV27,CASSFGTGNSPLHF
.,TRBJ2-1,TRBV29-1,CSVEDRRTAYNEQFF
.,TRBJ2-1,TRBV11-2,CASSPGLAGLEQFF
.,TRBJ2-5,TRBV4-1,CASSPRSGSVGETQYF
.,TRBJ1-4,TRBV28,CASSLKGTATNEKLFF
.,TRBJ2-4,TRBV18,CASSPKDRAKNIQYF
.,TRBJ2-1,TRBV28,CASSPNSGLAGYNEQFF
once,TRBJ1-1,TRBV6-5,CASRNRGTNTEAFF
.,TRBJ2-7,TRBV7-6,CASSLSSGSTYEQYF
.,TRBJ1-4,TRBV19,CASSILGTANEKLFF
.,TRBJ2-3,TRBV29-1,CSARRTGSTDTQYF
.,TRBJ2-3,TRBV5-1,CASTRSIGTRSSTDTQYF
few,TRBJ2-2,TRBV5-4,CASSLLAGATGELFF
.,TRBJ1-5,TRBV18,CASSLQGTEYQPQHF
.,TRBJ1-2,TRBV18,CASSPYDRGLPLNYGYTF
.,TRBJ2-5,TRBV28,CASSLPGTSGKETQYF
once,TRBJ1-2,TRBV19,CASARDWSYGYTF
few,TRBJ2-7,TRBV7-3,CASSPGRSGEQYF
once,TRBJ1-6,TRBV5-8,CASSLGPGRSPLHF
.,TRBJ1-3,TRBV5-1,CASSLGQPGNTIYF
.,TRBJ1-4,TRBV18,CASSPGHFSNEKLFF
.,TRBJ2-7,TRBV20-1,CSASGLFGGGEQYF
.,TRBJ1-4,TRBV5-1,CASSLDRGNEKLFF
.,TRBJ2-3,TRBV6-6,CASKIQNPRTDTQYF
.,TRBJ2-5,TRBV18,CASSPRTNRETQYF
.,TRBJ2-7,TRBV28,CASSLHGDEQYF
.,TRBJ1-4,TRBV2,CASSEGQPNNEKLFF
once,TRBJ1-2,TRBV28,CASSLQAGRHYGYTF
once,TRBJ2-3,TRBV12-3/TRBV12-4,CASSRRWDTQYF
few,TRBJ1-1,TRBV5-1,CASSLLGQDTEAFF
.,TRBJ1-4,TRBV21-1,CAGEGREEKLFF
.,TRBJ2-7,TRBV9,CASSPSEGVYYEQYF